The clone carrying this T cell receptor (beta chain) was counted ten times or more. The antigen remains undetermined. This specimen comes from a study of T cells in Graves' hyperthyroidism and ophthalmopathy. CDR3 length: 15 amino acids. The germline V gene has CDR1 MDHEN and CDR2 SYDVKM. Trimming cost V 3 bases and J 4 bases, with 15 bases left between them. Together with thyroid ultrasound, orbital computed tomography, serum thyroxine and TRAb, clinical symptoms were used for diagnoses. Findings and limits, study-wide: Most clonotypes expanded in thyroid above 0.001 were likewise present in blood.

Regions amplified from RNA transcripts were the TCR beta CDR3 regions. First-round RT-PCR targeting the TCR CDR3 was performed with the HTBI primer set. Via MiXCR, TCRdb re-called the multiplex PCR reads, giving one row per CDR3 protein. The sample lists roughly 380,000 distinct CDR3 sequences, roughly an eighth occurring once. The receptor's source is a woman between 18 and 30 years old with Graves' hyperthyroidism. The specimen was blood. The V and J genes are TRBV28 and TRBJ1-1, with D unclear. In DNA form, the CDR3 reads TGTGCCAGCAGTTTGTACCGCCAGACGAGCACTGAAGCTTTCTTT. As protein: CASSLYRQTSTEAFF. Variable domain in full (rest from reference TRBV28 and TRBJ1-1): DVKVTQSSRYLVKRTGEKVFLECVQDMDHENMFWYRQDPGLGLRLIYFSYDVKMKEKGDIPEGYSVSREKKERFSLILESASTNQTSMYLCASSLYRQTSTEAFFGQGTRLTVV.